Listed here are 12 T cell receptor beta chains from one sample, sequenced in a study of T cells in Graves' hyperthyroidism and ophthalmopathy. The investigators amplified TCR beta CDR3 regions from RNA transcripts. The HTBI set primed first-round TCR CDR3 RT-PCR. TCRdb itself ran the multiplex PCR reads through MiXCR, one entry per CDR3 protein. The data hold about 360,000 distinct CDR3 sequences, with 15% to 18% observed a single time. Sequencing input: blood. Source of these receptors: a young woman with Graves' hyperthyroidism that later progressed to Graves' ophthalmopathy.

The table lists this clonotype with many counts. The chain uses TRBV27 and TRBJ2-3, with D tentatively TRBD1 (6 bases). Germline V gives CDR1 MNHEY, CDR2 SMNVEV (reference sequence). CDR3 size: 14 residues. Trimming left V 8 bases short and J 4 bases short, with 16 bases between. CDR3 sequence (DNA): TGTGCCAGCGGACCGGGACATCGTCCAGATACGCAGTATTTT. Translation gives CASGPGHRPDTQYF.

This rearrangement joins TRBV20-1 to TRBJ1-4; 7 bases match TRBD1. This CDR3 region has 13 residues. CDR1 and CDR2 (germline): DFQATT, SNEGSKA (reference sequence). The V segment lost 1 base and the J segment 7 bases; nucleotides outside the gene matches: 3. Written as DNA, the CDR3 is TGCAGTGCTAGAGGCGACAGGGCTGAAAAACTGTTTTTT. It translates to CSARGDRAEKLFF.

Turning to this clonotype: This may arise from a read error, as a much more abundant clone is one base away. V gene TRBV4-1 combines with J gene TRBJ2-7; a weak D match, TRBD1 (5 bases). V dropped 1 base and J dropped 1 base, with 8 bases sitting between them. Germline values: CDR1 MGHRA, CDR2 YSYEKL. CDR3 length: 14 residues. CDR3 sequence (DNA): TGCGCCAGCAGCCAAGGGACATGGTCCTACGAGCAGTACTTC. Amino acid sequence: CASSQGTWSYEQYF.

This clonotype was observed at least ten times. The rearrangement uses TRBV24-1 and TRBJ2-5; 8 bases line up with TRBD2. Germline trimming cut 7 bases from V and 3 bases from J; bases unmatched to any gene: 6. CDR1 is KGHDR and CDR2 is SFDVKD in the germline V gene. This CDR3 has 14 residues. CDR3 coding DNA: TGTGCCACCAGCACCGGGACTAGTAAAGAGACCCAGTACTTC. Translated, it gives CATSTGTSKETQYF.

The gene calls are TRBV4-1 and TRBJ1-2; 8 nucleotides match TRBD1. The V and J ends lost 0 bases and 5 bases, in that order; junction bases with no gene match: 2. The CDR3 is 14 amino acids. Germline CDR1 and CDR2: MGHRA and YSYEKL. CDR3 nucleotide sequence: TGCGCCAGCAGCCAAGATACAGGGGGGTATGGCTACACCTTC. Amino acids: CASSQDTGGYGYTF.

In this sample, this clonotype turned up many times. This rearrangement joins TRBV6-1 to TRBJ2-7, with D perhaps given as TRBD1 or TRBD2 (7 bases each). The CDR3 length is 15 residues. V was pared by 8 bases and J by 1 base, with 18 bases between. Germline assignment: CDR1 MNHNS and CDR2 SASEGT. Here the CDR3 reads CASQETQGGSYEQYF. DNA of the CDR3: TGTGCCAGCCAAGAAACGCAGGGGGGGTCCTACGAGCAGTACTTC.

This clonotype was detected many times. V is TRBV7-3 and J is TRBJ2-5; 14 nucleotides align to TRBD2. J gave up 4 bases and V 3 bases, and 7 bases lay outside the gene matches. The germline gives CDR1 SGHTA, CDR2 FQGTGA. The CDR3 contains 17 residues. The CDR3, as DNA: TGTGCCAGCAGCTTGGGGACTAGCGGGAGCTTCTCAGAGACCCAGTACTTC. Its translation is CASSLGTSGSFSETQYF.

This clonotype was picked up many times. The V gene is TRBV2, the J gene TRBJ2-3; D is possibly TRBD1 (5 bases). Germline V gives CDR1 SNHLY, CDR2 FYNNEI. The length of the CDR3 is 13 residues. The V gene lost 2 bases and the J gene lost 6 bases, with 9 bases spanning the gap. CDR3 sequence: CASSEKGPDTQYF. CDR3 DNA: TGTGCCAGCAGTGAAAAGGGGCCCGATACGCAGTATTTT.

The genes are TRBV20-1 and TRBJ1-6; D is unclear. The CDR3 is made up of 11 amino acids. V shed 3 bases and J shed 10 bases, with 7 bases lying between them. The germline CDR1 and CDR2 sequences are DFQATT and SNEGSKA (reference sequence). In DNA form, the CDR3 reads TGCAGTGCTAGCAAGGGCTCACCCCTCCACTTT. Translation: CSASKGSPLHF.

This clonotype was counted ten times or more. This chain joins TRBV28 and TRBJ1-3; D is perhaps TRBD1 (5 bases). The germline V and J ends were trimmed by 3 bases and 3 bases, with 18 bases remaining between them. The CDR3 contains 17 residues. The germline CDR1 and CDR2 sequences are MDHEN and SYDVKM. CDR3 sequence (DNA): TGTGCCAGCAGTTTGTGGGGGAGACAGTCTATTGGAAACACCATATATTTT. Translating gives CASSLWGRQSIGNTIYF.

This clonotype was counted once. CDR3 DNA sequence: TGTGCCAGCAGTAGGACTAGGGGTTCAGATACGCAGTATTTT. This codes for CASSRTRGSDTQYF. The gene calls are TRBV6-4 and TRBJ2-3, with TRBD2 identical over 7 bases. Unmatched junction bases numbered 6, after V lost 5 bases and J lost 4 bases. The CDR3 sequence is 14 residues long. The germline V gene has CDR1 MRHNA and CDR2 SNTAGT.

A few counts support this clonotype. V is TRBV6-1 and J is TRBJ2-3; possible D gene TRBD2, 6 bases. Trimming pared 6 bases from V and 4 bases from J, leaving 11 bases between. The germline V gene has CDR1 MNHNS and CDR2 SASEGT. This CDR3 spans 13 amino acids. The CDR3 nucleotides are TGTGCCAGCAGGGCTGGGGAGGCAGATACGCAGTATTTT. Encoded protein: CASRAGEADTQYF.